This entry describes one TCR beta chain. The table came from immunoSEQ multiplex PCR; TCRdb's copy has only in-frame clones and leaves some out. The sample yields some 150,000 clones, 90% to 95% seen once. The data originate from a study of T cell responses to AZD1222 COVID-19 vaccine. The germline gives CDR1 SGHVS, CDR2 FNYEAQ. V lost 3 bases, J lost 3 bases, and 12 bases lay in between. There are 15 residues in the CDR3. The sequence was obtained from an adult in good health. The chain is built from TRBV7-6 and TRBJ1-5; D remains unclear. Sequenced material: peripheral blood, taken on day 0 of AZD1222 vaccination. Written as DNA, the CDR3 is TGTGCCAGCAGCTTTCAGAGTAGGGTCAATCAGCCCCAGCATTTT. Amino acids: CASSFQSRVNQPQHF.